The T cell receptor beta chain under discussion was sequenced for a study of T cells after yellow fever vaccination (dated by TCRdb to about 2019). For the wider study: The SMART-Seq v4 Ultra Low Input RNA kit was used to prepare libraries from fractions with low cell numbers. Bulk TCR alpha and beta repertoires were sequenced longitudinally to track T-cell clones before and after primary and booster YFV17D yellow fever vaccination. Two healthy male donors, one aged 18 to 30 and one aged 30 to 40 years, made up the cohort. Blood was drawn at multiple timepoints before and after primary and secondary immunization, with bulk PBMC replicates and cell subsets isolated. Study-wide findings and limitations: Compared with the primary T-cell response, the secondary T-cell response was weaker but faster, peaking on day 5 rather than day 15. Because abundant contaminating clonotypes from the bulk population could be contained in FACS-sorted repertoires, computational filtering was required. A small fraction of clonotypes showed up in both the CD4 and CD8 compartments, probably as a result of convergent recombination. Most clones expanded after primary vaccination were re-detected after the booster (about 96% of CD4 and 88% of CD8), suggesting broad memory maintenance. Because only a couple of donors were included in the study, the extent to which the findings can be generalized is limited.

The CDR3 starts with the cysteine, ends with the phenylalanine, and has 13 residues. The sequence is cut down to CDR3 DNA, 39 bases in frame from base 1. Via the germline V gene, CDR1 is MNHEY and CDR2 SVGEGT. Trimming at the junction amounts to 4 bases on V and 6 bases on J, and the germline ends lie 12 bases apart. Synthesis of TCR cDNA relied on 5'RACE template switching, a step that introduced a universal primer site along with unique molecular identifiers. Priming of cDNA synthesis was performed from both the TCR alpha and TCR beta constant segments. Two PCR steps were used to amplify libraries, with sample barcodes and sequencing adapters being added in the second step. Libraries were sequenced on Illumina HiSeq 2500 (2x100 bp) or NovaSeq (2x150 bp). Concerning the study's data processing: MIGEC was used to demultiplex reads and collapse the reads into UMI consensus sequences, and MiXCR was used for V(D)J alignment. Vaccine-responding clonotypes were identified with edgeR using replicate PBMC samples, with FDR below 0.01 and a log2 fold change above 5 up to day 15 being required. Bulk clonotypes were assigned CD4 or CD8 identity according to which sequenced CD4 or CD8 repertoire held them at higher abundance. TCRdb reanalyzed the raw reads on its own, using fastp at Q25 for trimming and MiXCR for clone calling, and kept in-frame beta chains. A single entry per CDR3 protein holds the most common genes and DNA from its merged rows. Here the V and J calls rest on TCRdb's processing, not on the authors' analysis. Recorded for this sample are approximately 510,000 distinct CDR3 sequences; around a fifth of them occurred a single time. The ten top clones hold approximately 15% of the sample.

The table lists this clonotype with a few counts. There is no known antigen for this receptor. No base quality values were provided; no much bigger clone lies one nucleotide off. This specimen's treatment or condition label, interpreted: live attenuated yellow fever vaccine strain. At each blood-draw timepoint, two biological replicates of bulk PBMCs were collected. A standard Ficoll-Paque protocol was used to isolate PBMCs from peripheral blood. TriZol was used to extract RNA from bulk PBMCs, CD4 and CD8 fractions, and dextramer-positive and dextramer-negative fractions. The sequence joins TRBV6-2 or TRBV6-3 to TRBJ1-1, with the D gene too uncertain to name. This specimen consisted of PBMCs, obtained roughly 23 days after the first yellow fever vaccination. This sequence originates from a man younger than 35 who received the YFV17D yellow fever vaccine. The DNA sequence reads TGTGCCAGCAGTTTTAAGGCTGGCTCTGAAGCTTTCTTT. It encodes CASSFKAGSEAFF.